The rows below give T cell receptor beta chains drawn from one sample of a study of T-cell memory formation after mild COVID-19. MiXCR was run by TCRdb on the 5' RACE reads, yielding one entry per CDR3 protein. The sample records fewer than 70,000 distinct CDR3 sequences, around 9.5% being singletons. Sample: PBMCs or a T cell subset sorted from them (not recorded which). These receptors all come from a man in his late teens or twenties who had mild COVID-19 (a few samples of this study predate the infection). Cell type and time point are not known. Both conserved end residues are part of each CDR3. The D gene is left open where the match is weak. Clone size is stated in some rows and not others, as once, few, many or a class when expanded.

j_gene,abundance,v_gene,d_gene,CDR3nt,CDR3aa
TRBJ2-1,.,TRBV5-1,.,TGCGCCAGCAGCTTGTCACCTGGCCAAGAGCAGTTCTTC,CASSLSPGQEQFF
TRBJ2-7,few,TRBV7-2,.,TGTGCCAGCAGCCCCCCAGGGACTCTGCACGAGCAGTACTTC,CASSPPGTLHEQYF
TRBJ2-1,many,TRBV24-1,TRBD2,TGTGCCACCAGTGCCGCGGGGGGTCCCTACAATGAGCAGTTCTTC,CATSAAGGPYNEQFF
TRBJ1-5,.,TRBV6-5,.,TGTGCCAGCAGTTACTCGCCTCAGGGGAATCAGCCCCAGCATTTT,CASSYSPQGNQPQHF
TRBJ2-3,many,TRBV4-1,.,TGCGCCAGCAGCCAAGATCCCGGGTGGCCCACAGATACGCAGTATTTT,CASSQDPGWPTDTQYF
TRBJ1-2,many,TRBV15,.,TGTGCCACCAGCAGAGATCCCCGGAGCGACGTGCATGGCTACACCTTC,CATSRDPRSDVHGYTF
TRBJ2-2,few,TRBV24-1,.,TGTGCCACCAGGGACAAGGGAACCACCGGGGAGCTGTTTTTT,CATRDKGTTGELFF
TRBJ2-2,.,TRBV14,.,TGTGCCAGCAGCCAAGATCCGGGACTGTACACCGGGGAGCTGTTTTTT,CASSQDPGLYTGELFF
TRBJ2-5,.,TRBV4-1,.,TGCGCCAGCAGCCAAGATTTGGGGGCCAGGGCCTTAACCCAGTACTTC,CASSQDLGARALTQYF
TRBJ1-4,.,TRBV20-1,TRBD1,TGCAGTGCGCAGCAGGGGGCGCGGGATGAAAAACTGTTTTTT,CSAQQGARDEKLFF
TRBJ2-1,few,TRBV24-1,.,TGTGCCACCAGTGAATTTACAGGGTCTTGGTTCTTC,CATSEFTGSWFF
TRBJ2-7,.,TRBV28,TRBD1,TGTGCCAGCAGTGGAGGACAGGGAGAGTTTGACGAGCAGTACTTC,CASSGGQGEFDEQYF
TRBJ1-5,.,TRBV29-1,TRBD1,TGCAGCGTGAGGACAGGGGTGGATCAGCCCCAGCATTTT,CSVRTGVDQPQHF
TRBJ1-4,.,TRBV4-1,.,TGCGCCAGCAGCTTGACGGGTTGGGAAAAACTGTTTTTT,CASSLTGWEKLFF
TRBJ1-2,few,TRBV4-3,TRBD1,TGCGCCAGCAGCCAAACCGGGACAGTTGGGTATGGCTACACCTTC,CASSQTGTVGYGYTF
TRBJ2-3,few,TRBV29-1,TRBD1,TGCAGCGTATCGACAGGGTCTACTAGCACAGATACGCAGTATTTT,CSVSTGSTSTDTQYF
TRBJ2-3,few,TRBV9,.,TGTGCCAGCGGCTTGGGGGGCCCGTCAGATACGCAGTATTTT,CASGLGGPSDTQYF
TRBJ2-1,many,TRBV5-1,.,TGCGCCAGCAGCTTGGACTCTTGGGGGGAGGAGTTCTTC,CASSLDSWGEEFF
TRBJ1-2,.,TRBV4-2,.,TGTGCCAGCAGCCAAGAGCTTGACAGCCACTATGGCTACACCTTC,CASSQELDSHYGYTF
TRBJ2-1,.,TRBV11-1,.,TGTGCCAGCAGCTTAGGACTAGGCCCCCTTGGGGAGCAGTTCTTC,CASSLGLGPLGEQFF
TRBJ2-5,few,TRBV2,TRBD2,TGTGCCAGCAGTGGGCCTAGCGGGGGACAAGAGACCCAGTACTTC,CASSGPSGGQETQYF
TRBJ1-4,few,TRBV4-1,.,TGCGCCAGCAGCCAAGTCCCCGGGGGTAATGAAAAACTGTTTTTT,CASSQVPGGNEKLFF
TRBJ1-1,.,TRBV7-3,.,TGTGCCAGCCATCCGACAACCCACTTT,CASHPTTHF
TRBJ2-5,.,TRBV4-3,.,TGCGCCAGCAGCCAAGATACCAGGGTAGAGACCCAGTACTTC,CASSQDTRVETQYF
TRBJ2-3,.,TRBV5-1,.,TGCGCCAGCAGCTTGCGGGCTAGCACAGATACGCAGTATTTT,CASSLRASTDTQYF
TRBJ1-2,.,TRBV12-3/TRBV12-4,.,TGTGCCAGCAGTTTAGATTCTTCGCGCTATGGCTACACCTTC,CASSLDSSRYGYTF
TRBJ2-1,many,TRBV7-9,TRBD2,TGTGCCAGCAGCTTAAGCCTAGCGGGGGCCTACAATGAGCAGTTCTTC,CASSLSLAGAYNEQFF
TRBJ1-6,few,TRBV6-2/TRBV6-3,.,TGTGCCAGCAGCCAGCCCTCTTCACCCCTCCACTTT,CASSQPSSPLHF
TRBJ2-6,.,TRBV27,TRBD1,TGTGCCAGCAGATCGCCGACAGGGTCTGGGGCCAACGTCCTGACTTTC,CASRSPTGSGANVLTF
TRBJ2-1,many,TRBV7-7,TRBD2,TGTGCCAGCAGCGCGGTACTAGCGGGGGGGCCGAATGAGCAGTTCTTC,CASSAVLAGGPNEQFF
TRBJ2-1,many,TRBV5-1,.,TGCGCCAGCAGCTTGAATCGGGGGGCGAATGAGCAGTTCTTC,CASSLNRGANEQFF
TRBJ2-3,few,TRBV6-5,TRBD1,TGTGCCAGCAGTAACCAGGGGGCCACAGATACGCAGTATTTT,CASSNQGATDTQYF
TRBJ1-4,.,TRBV27,.,TGTGCCAGCAGTCCACCTGCCGGGAGCGGGGTCGGAAAACTGTTTTTT,CASSPPAGSGVGKLFF
TRBJ1-4,few,TRBV5-1,.,TGCGCCAGCAGTCAGGCCCCAACTAATGAAAAACTGTTTTTT,CASSQAPTNEKLFF
TRBJ1-2,.,TRBV7-2,.,TGTGCCAGCAGCTCTCTCCCAGGGGATGGCTACACCTTC,CASSSLPGDGYTF
TRBJ2-1,many,TRBV5-1,.,TGCGCCAGCAGCCTGAATTCCCGGACCCAAAATGAGCAGTTCTTC,CASSLNSRTQNEQFF
TRBJ2-2,many,TRBV12-3/TRBV12-4,.,TGTGCCAGCAGTGCCCCCCCATTGGGCACCGGGGAGCTGTTTTTT,CASSAPPLGTGELFF
TRBJ1-1,.,TRBV9,.,TGTGCCAGCTCCCTTGAAAGATTGAACACTGAAGCTTTCTTT,CASSLERLNTEAFF
TRBJ1-2,.,TRBV5-1,TRBD1,TGCGCCAGCAGCTTGGAGCCAGGGGGTAATCAGGGCTACACCTTC,CASSLEPGGNQGYTF
TRBJ2-7,many,TRBV7-9,TRBD2,TGTGCCAGCAGCTTAGGACAGGGACTAGCGGCTTACTTC,CASSLGQGLAAYF
TRBJ2-3,.,TRBV5-1,.,TGCGCCAGCAGGATTATTGGGAGCACAGATACGCAGTATTTT,CASRIIGSTDTQYF
TRBJ2-5,few,TRBV12-3/TRBV12-4,TRBD2,TGTGCCAGCAGTTTAGTCGGGACTAGCGGGGAGACCCAGTACTTC,CASSLVGTSGETQYF
TRBJ2-1,few,TRBV7-9,.,TGTGCCAGCAGCTTAGGGGTTTCCGCCTCGAATGCCAATGAGCAGTTCTTC,CASSLGVSASNANEQFF
TRBJ2-7,few,TRBV4-2,.,TGTGCCAGCAGCCAAATTAAGGCACGGGAAGCGGACGAGCAGTACTTC,CASSQIKAREADEQYF
TRBJ2-7,.,TRBV5-1,.,TGCGCCAGCAGCAAGGGGGTCCGCTACGAGCAGTACTTC,CASSKGVRYEQYF
TRBJ1-5,.,TRBV24-1,.,TGTGCCTACCCATCGACGGGGGAATTACCCAATCAGCCCCAGCATTTT,CAYPSTGELPNQPQHF
TRBJ2-2,few,TRBV7-6,.,TGTGCCAGCAGCCCGGGGGCAGTTAGTTCCGGGGAGCTGTTTTTT,CASSPGAVSSGELFF
TRBJ1-4,.,TRBV6-5,TRBD1,TGTGCCAGCAGTTACGAAGGGACAGGGCCAAACCTGTTTTTT,CASSYEGTGPNLFF
TRBJ2-5,few,TRBV5-1,.,TGCGCCAGCAGCTTGTTAGGGGGGGCCACGGAGACCCAGTACTTC,CASSLLGGATETQYF
TRBJ2-2,many,TRBV5-1,.,TGCGCCAGCAGCTTCCCGGGCTGGGGCTCGGACACCGGGGAGCTGTTTTTT,CASSFPGWGSDTGELFF
TRBJ2-2,few,TRBV15,TRBD1,TGTGCCACCAGCGGGGACAGGATAGACACCGGGGAGCTGTTTTTT,CATSGDRIDTGELFF
TRBJ1-2,few,TRBV20-1,TRBD1,TGCAGTGCTAAGAGGCAGGGGGCAGATGGCTACACCTTC,CSAKRQGADGYTF
TRBJ2-1,many,TRBV7-8,TRBD2,TGTGCCAGCAGCTTAGGGACTAGCGGGGCGAATGAGCAGTTCTTC,CASSLGTSGANEQFF